Included here is one TCR beta chain sequence, with context. V gave up 4 bases and J gave up 7 bases, with 12 bases separating them. Germline-derived CDR1 and CDR2 are ENHRY and SYGVKD. CDR3 length: 13 amino acids. Original processing methods: Reference gene primer amplification yielded estimated nucleated cell counts. The table came from immunoSEQ multiplex PCR; TCRdb's copy has only in-frame clones and leaves some out. The DNA gave D and trimming, while V, J and clone size come from that table. The sample carries 200,000 to 250,000 clones, 82% recorded once. The data are from a study of blood T cell repertoires in COVID-19. For the study at large: The samples span acute and convalescent COVID-19 from the United States, Italy and Spain. T cells, B-cell-depleted T cells, or PBMCs provided the cDNA or gDNA that served as material.

Seattle patients were enrolled during active infection and followed longitudinally. The specimen sequenced was peripheral blood. This chain links TRBV10-3 with TRBJ2-3; D ambiguous. This sequence was found in a woman in her 70s with COVID-19, enrolled during active disease. This chain's CDR3 is CAISAEVMNTQYF. CDR3 DNA: TGTGCCATCAGTGCAGAGGTCATGAATACGCAGTATTTT.